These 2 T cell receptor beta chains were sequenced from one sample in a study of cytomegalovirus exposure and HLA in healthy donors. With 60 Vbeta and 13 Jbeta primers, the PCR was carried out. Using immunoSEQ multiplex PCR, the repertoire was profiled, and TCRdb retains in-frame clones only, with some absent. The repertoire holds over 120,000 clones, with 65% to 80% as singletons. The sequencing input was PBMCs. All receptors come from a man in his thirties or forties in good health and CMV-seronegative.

CDR3 sequence (DNA): TGTGCCAGCAGTTGGCAGGATCGAGATACGCAGTATTTT. It encodes CASSWQDRDTQYF. This chain connects TRBV28 to TRBJ2-3; the D is unclear. Germline V gene lookup returns CDR1 MDHEN and CDR2 SYDVKM. Trimming took off 4 bases at V and 5 bases at J, with 10 bases between the two ends. The CDR3 totals 13 residues.

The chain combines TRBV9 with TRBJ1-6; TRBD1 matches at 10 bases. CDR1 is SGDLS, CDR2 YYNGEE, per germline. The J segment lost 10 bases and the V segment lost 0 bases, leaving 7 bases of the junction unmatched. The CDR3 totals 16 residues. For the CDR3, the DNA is TGTGCCAGCAGCGTAGAAATGGACAGGGGGGGATCACCCCTCCACTTT. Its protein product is CASSVEMDRGGSPLHF.